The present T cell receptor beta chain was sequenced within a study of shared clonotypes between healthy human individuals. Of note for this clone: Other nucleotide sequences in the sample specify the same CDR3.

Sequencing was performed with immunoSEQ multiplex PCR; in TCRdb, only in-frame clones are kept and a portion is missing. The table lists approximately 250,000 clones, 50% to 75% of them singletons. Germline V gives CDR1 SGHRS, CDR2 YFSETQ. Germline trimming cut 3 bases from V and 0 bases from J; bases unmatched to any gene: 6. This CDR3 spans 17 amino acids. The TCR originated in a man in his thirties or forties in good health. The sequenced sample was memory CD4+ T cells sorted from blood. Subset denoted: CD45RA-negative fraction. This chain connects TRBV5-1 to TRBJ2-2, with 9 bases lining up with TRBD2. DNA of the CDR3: TGCGCCAGCAGCTCCGGCCTAGCGGGACCGAACACCGGGGAGCTGTTTTTT. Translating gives CASSSGLAGPNTGELFF.